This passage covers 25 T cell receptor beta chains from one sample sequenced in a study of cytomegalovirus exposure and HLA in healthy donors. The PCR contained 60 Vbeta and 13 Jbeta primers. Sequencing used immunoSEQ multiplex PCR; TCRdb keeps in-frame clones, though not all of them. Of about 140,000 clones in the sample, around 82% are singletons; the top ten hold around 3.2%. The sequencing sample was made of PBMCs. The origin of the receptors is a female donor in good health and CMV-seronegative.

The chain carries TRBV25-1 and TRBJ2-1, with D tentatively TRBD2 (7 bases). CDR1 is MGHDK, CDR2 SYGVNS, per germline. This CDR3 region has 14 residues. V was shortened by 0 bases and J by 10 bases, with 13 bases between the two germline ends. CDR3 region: CASSEYGRGGEQFF. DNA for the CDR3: TGTGCCAGCAGTGAATACGGCAGGGGAGGGGAGCAGTTCTTC.

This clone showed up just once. The CDR3 reads CASSSSGTSIGEQFF. As DNA, the CDR3 is TGTGCCAGCAGCTCTTCCGGGACTAGCATCGGTGAGCAGTTCTTC. The chain employs TRBV7-2 and TRBJ2-1; 9 bases match TRBD2. CDR3 length equals 15 residues. Germline trimming cut 4 bases from V and 9 bases from J; bases unmatched to any gene: 10. Per germline, CDR1 SGHTA and CDR2 FQGNSA.

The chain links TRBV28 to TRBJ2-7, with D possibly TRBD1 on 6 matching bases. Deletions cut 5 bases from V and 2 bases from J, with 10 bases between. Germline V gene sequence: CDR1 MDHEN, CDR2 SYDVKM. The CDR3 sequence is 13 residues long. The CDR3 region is CASSRDTTYEQYF. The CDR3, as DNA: TGTGCCAGCAGTCGGGACACTACCTACGAGCAGTACTTC.

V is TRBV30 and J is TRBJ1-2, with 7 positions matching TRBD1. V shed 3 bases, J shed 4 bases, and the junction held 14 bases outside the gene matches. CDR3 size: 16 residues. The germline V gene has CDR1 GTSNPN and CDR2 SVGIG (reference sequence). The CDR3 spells CAWRATRQGSAYGYTF. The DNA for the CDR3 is TGTGCCTGGAGAGCCACCAGACAGGGTTCAGCCTATGGCTACACCTTC.

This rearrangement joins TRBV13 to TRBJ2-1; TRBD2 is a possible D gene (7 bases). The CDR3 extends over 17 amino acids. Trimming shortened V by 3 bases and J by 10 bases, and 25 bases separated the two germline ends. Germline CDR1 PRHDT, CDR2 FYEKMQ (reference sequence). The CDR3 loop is CASSLYRVAGLPKEQFF. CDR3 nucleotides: TGTGCCAGCAGCTTGTACAGGGTAGCGGGCCTTCCGAAGGAGCAGTTCTTC.

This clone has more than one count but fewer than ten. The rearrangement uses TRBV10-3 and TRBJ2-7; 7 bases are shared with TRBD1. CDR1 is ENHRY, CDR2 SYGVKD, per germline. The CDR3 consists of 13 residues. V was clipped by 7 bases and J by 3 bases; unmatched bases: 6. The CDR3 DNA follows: TGTGCCATCAAGGCGGACAGGATCTACGAGCAGTACTTC. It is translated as CAIKADRIYEQYF.

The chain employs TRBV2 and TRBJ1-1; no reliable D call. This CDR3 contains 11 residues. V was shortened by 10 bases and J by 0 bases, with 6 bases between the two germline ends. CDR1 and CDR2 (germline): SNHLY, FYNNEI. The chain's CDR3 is CANKLNTEAFF. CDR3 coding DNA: TGTGCCAACAAACTGAACACTGAAGCTTTCTTT. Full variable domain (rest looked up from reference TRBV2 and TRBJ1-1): EPEVTQTPSHQVTQMGQEVILRCVPISNHLYFYWYRQILGQKVEFLVSFYNNEISEKSEIFDDQFSVERPDGSNFTLKIRSTKLEDSAMYFCANKLNTEAFFGQGTRLTVV.

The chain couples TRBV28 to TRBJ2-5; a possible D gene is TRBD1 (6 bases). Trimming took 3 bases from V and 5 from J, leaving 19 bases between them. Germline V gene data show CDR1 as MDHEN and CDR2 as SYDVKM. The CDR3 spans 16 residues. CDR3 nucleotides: TGTGCCAGCAGTTTCCCCCCCTTCGGACAGAGGGAGACCCAGTACTTC. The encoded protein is CASSFPPFGQRETQYF.

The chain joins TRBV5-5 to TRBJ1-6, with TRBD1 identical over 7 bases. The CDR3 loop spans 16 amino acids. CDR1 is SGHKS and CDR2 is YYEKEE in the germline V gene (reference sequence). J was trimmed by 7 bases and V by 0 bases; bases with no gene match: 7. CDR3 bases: TGTGCCAGCAGCTTGGGGGGCAGGGGGTGGAATTCACCCCTCCACTTT. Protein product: CASSLGGRGWNSPLHF.

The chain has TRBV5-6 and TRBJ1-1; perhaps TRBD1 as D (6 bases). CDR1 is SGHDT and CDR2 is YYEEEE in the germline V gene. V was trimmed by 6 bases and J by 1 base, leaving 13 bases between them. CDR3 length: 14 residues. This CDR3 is CASTRGQTNTEAFF. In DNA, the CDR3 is TGTGCCAGCACCAGGGGACAAACGAACACTGAAGCTTTCTTT.

In nucleotides, the CDR3 is TGTGCCAGCAGCCCCCGTCCAGGTCCCACTGAAGCTTTCTTT. Translation gives CASSPRPGPTEAFF. This chain joins TRBV27 and TRBJ1-1, with D unresolved. In germline, CDR1 is MNHEY, CDR2 SMNVEV (reference sequence). The CDR3 loop spans 14 amino acids. V was shortened by 6 bases and J by 4 bases, with 15 bases between the two germline ends.

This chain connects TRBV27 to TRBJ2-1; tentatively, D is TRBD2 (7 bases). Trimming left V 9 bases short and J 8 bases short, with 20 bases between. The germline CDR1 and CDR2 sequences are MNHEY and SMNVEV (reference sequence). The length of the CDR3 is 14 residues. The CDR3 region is CASTSEGGVDEQFF. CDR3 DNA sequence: TGTGCCAGTACTAGCGAGGGGGGGGTGGATGAGCAGTTCTTC.

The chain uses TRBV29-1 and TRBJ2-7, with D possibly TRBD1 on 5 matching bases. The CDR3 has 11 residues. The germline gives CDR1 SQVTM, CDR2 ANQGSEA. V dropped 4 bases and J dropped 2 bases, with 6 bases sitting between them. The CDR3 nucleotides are TGCAGCGTTGGACAGCCCTACGAGCAGTACTTC. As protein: CSVGQPYEQYF.

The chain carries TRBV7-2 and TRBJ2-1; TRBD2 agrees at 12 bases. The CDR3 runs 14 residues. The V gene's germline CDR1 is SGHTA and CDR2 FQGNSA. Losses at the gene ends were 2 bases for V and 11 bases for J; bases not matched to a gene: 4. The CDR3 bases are TGTGCCAGCAGCTTAAGGACTAGCGGGATCCAGCAGTTCTTC. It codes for CASSLRTSGIQQFF.

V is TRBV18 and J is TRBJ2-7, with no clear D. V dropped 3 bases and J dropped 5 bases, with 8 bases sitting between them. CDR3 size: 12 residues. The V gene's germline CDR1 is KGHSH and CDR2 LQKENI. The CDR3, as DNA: TGTGCCAGCTCACCGAGGCCTCACGAGCAGTACTTC. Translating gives CASSPRPHEQYF.

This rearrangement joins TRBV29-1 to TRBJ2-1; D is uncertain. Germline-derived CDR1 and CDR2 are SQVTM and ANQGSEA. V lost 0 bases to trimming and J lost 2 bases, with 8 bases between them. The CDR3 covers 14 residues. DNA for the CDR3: TGCAGCGTTGAAGATCCCAGGACCTACAATGAGCAGTTCTTC. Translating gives CSVEDPRTYNEQFF.

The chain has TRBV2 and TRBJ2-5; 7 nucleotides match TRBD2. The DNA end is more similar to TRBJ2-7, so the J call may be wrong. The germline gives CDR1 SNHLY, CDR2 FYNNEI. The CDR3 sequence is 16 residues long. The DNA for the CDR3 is TGTGCCAGCAGTGGAGGCCCAGCGGGAAGCTCCTACGAGCAGTACTTC. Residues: CASSGGPAGSSYEQYF.

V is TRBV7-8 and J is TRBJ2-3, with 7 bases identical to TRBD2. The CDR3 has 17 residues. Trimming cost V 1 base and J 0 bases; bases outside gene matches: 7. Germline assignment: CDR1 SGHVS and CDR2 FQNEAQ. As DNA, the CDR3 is TGTGCCAGCAGCTTAGTTGGTCTAGCGGCCAGCACAGATACGCAGTATTTT. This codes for CASSLVGLAASTDTQYF.

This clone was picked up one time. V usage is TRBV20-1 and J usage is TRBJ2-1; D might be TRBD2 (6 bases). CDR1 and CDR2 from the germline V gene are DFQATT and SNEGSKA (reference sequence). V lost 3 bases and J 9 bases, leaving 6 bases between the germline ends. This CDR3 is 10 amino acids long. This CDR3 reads CSARTSEQFF. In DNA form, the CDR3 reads TGCAGTGCTAGGACTAGTGAGCAGTTCTTC.

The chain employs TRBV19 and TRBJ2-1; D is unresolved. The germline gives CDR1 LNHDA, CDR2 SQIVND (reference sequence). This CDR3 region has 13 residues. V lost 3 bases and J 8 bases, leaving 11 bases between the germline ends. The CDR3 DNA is TGTGCCAGTAGTATTCGTCAGACATATGAGCAGTTCTTC. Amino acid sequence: CASSIRQTYEQFF.

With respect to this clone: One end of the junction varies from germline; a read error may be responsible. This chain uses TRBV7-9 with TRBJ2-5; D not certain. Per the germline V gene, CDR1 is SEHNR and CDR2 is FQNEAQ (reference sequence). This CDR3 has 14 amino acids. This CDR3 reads CSSSATEYQETQYF. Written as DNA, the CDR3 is TGTTCCAGCAGCGCCACAGAGTACCAAGAGACCCAGTACTTC.

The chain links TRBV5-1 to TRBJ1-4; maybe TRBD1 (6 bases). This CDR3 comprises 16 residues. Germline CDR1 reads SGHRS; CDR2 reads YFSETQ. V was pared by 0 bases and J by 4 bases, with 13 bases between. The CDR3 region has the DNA TGCGCCAGCAGCTTGGTCCCGACAGGCTATAATGAAAAACTGTTTTTT. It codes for CASSLVPTGYNEKLFF.

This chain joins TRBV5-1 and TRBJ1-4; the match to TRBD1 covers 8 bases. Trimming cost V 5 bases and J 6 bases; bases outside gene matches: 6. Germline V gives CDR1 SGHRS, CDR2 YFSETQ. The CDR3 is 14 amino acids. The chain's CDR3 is CASSFRGQDEKLFF. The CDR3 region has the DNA TGCGCCAGCAGTTTCAGGGGGCAGGATGAAAAACTGTTTTTT. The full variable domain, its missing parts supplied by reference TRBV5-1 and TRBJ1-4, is KAGVTQTPRYLIKTRGQQVTLSCSPISGHRSVSWYQQTPGQGLQFLFEYFSETQRNKGNFPGRFSGRQFSNSRSEMNVSTLELGDSALYLCASSFRGQDEKLFFGSGTQLSVL.

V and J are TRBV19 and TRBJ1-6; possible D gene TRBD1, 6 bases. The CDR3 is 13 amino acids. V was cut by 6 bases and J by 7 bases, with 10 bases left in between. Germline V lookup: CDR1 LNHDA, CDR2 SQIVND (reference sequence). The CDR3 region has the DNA TGTGCCAGTAGGGGGGCTGGAAATTCACCCCTCCACTTT. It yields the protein CASRGAGNSPLHF. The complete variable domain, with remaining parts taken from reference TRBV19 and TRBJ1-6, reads DGGITQSPKYLFRKEGQNVTLSCEQNLNHDAMYWYRQDPGQGLRLIYYSQIVNDFQKGDIAEGYSVSREKKESFPLTVTSAQKNPTAFYLCASRGAGNSPLHFGNGTRLTVT.

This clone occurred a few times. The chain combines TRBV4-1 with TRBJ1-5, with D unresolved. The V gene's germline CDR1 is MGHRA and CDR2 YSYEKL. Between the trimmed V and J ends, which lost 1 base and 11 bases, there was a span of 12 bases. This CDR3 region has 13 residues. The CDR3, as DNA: TGCGCCAGCAGCCAAGTTGGAACGAGGACCCAGCATTTT. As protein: CASSQVGTRTQHF.